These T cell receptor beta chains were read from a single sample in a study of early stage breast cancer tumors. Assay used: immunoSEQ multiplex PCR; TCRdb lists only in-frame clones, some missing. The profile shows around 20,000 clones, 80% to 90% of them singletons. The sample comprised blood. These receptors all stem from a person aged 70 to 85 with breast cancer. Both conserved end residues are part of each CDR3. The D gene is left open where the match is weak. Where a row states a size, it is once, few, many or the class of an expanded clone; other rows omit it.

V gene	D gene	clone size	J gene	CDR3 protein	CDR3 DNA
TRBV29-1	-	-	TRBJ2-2	CSVDGRGNTGELFF	TGCAGCGTTGACGGCAGGGGGAACACCGGGGAGCTGTTTTTT
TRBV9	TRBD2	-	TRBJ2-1	CASTLAGEGGNEQFF	TGTGCCAGCACCCTAGCGGGTGAGGGCGGCAATGAGCAGTTCTTC
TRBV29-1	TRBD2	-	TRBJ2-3	CSVGSISGGLTDTQYF	TGCAGCGTTGGAAGTATTAGCGGGGGCCTCACAGATACGCAGTATTTT
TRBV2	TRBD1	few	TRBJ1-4	CASSEGDRNEKLFF	TGTGCCAGCAGTGAAGGGGACAGGAATGAAAAACTGTTTTTT
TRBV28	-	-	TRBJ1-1	CASRRTLNTEAFF	TGTGCCAGCAGACGGACACTGAACACTGAAGCTTTCTTT
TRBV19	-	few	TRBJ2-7	CASSMRSTYEQYF	TGTGCCAGTAGTATGAGAAGTACCTACGAGCAGTACTTC
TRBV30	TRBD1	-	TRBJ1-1	CAWSGDRGHTEAFF	TGTGCCTGGAGTGGAGACAGGGGGCACACTGAAGCTTTCTTT
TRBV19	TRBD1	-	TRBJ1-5	CASSITTGGYQPQHF	TGTGCCAGTAGTATAACCACAGGGGGCTATCAGCCCCAGCATTTT
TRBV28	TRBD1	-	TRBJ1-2	CASSPPQGDGYTF	TGTGCCAGCAGCCCCCCGCAGGGGGATGGCTACACCTTC
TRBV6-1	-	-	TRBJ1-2	CASSDEIRRRLPYGYTF	TGTGCCAGCAGTGACGAGATCCGGAGGAGACTTCCCTATGGCTACACCTTC
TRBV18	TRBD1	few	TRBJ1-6	CASSPSTGVNSPLHF	TGTGCCAGCTCACCATCGACAGGGGTTAATTCACCCCTCCACTTT
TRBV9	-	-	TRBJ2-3	CASSPGTGLLSTDTQYF	TGTGCCAGCAGCCCCGGGACTGGTCTTCTTAGCACAGATACGCAGTATTTT